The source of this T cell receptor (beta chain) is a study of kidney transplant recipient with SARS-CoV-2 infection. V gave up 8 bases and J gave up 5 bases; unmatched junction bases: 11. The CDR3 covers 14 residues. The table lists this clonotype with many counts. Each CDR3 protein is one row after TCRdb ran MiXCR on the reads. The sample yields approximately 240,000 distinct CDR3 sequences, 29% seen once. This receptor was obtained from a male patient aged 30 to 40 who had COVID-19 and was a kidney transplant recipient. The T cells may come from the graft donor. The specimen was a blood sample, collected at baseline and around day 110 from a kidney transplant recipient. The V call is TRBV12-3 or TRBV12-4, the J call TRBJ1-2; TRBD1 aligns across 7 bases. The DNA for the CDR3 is TGTGCCAGCCGGTCGTCAGGGACAGAATATGGCTACACCTTC. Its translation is CASRSSGTEYGYTF.